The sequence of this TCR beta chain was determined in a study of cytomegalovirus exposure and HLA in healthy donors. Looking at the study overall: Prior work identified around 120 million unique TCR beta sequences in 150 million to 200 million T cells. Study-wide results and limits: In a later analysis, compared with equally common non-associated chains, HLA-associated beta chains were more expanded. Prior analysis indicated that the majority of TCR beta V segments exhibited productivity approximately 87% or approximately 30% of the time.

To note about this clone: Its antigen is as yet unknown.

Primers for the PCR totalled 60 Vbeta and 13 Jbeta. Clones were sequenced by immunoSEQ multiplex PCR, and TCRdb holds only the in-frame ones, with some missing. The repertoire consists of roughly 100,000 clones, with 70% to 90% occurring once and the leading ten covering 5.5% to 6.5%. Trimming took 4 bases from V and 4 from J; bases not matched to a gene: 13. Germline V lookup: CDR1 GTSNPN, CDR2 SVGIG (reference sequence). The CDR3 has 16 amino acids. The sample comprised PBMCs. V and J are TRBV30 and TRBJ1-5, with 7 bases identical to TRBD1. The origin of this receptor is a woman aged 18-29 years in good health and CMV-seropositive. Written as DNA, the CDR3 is TGTGCCTGGACCAGAAAGGGGGCAGGGGGGAATCAGCCCCAGCATTTT. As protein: CAWTRKGAGGNQPQHF.